The 30 T cell receptor beta chains below were found in one sample sequenced in a study of T cells after yellow fever vaccination. TCRdb re-called the 5' RACE reads with MiXCR, one entry per CDR3 protein. The table has a few hundred thousand distinct CDR3 sequences, about 7.1% seen once; the top ten hold 0.65% to 0.9%. Sequenced material: CD4+ T cells sorted from PBMCs, taken 15 days after the yellow fever booster vaccination. The receptor set was obtained from a man aged 25 to 45 who received the YFV17D yellow fever vaccine.

The genes are TRBV7-8 and TRBJ2-1; 12 nucleotides agree with TRBD2. In germline, CDR1 is SGHVS, CDR2 FQNEAQ. This CDR3 contains 18 residues. The ends lost 1 base at V and 0 bases at J; junction bases unmatched: 4. DNA of the CDR3: TGTGCCAGCAGCTTAGGTCTAGCGGGAGGGAGCTCCTACAATGAGCAGTTCTTC. Encoded protein: CASSLGLAGGSSYNEQFF.

This clonotype was recorded many times. This rearrangement joins TRBV7-2 to TRBJ2-1; no reliable D call. The CDR3 is 13 residues long. V lost 5 bases and J lost 5, with 10 bases in between. Germline V gives CDR1 SGHTA, CDR2 FQGNSA. The DNA of the CDR3 is TGTGCCAGCAGCCCAGTATCCAACAATGAGCAGTTCTTC. It specifies CASSPVSNNEQFF.

V is TRBV12-3 or TRBV12-4 and J is TRBJ1-1, with D perhaps TRBD1 (6 bases). V was trimmed by 10 bases and J by 5 bases, leaving 17 bases between them. There are 13 residues in the CDR3. Here the CDR3 DNA reads TGTGCCAATCGGGAGGGGGGCGAGACTGAAGCTTTCTTT. Translating gives CANREGGETEAFF.

This clonotype was found a few times. The chain uses TRBV7-2 and TRBJ2-3; D remains unclear. Germline values: CDR1 SGHTA, CDR2 FQGNSA. The CDR3 has 14 amino acids. The V gene lost 2 bases and the J gene lost 6 bases, with 12 bases spanning the gap. DNA of the CDR3: TGTGCCAGCAGCTTACGCCCAATCGCTGATACGCAGTATTTT. Translated: CASSLRPIADTQYF.

This clonotype has ten or more counts. The rearrangement joins TRBV5-5 to TRBJ2-1; possible D gene TRBD2, 6 bases. This CDR3 comprises 13 residues. Germline values: CDR1 SGHKS, CDR2 YYEKEE (reference sequence). V lost 3 bases, J lost 10 bases, and 14 bases lay in between. The CDR3 region is CASSSDFAGEQFF. CDR3 DNA sequence: TGTGCCAGCAGCTCCGATTTCGCGGGGGAGCAGTTCTTC.

This chain joins TRBV20-1 and TRBJ1-1; 9 bases are shared with TRBD1. There are 14 residues in the CDR3. CDR1 DFQATT and CDR2 SNEGSKA come from the germline V gene (reference sequence). J lost 7 bases, V lost 6 bases, and 12 bases had no gene match. CDR3 nucleotide sequence: TGCAGTGCCACCACGGACAGGGGTACCGATGAAGCTTTCTTT. It yields the protein CSATTDRGTDEAFF.

This clonotype was seen ten or more times. The rearrangement uses TRBV20-1 and TRBJ2-3; a weak D match, TRBD2 (6 bases). Germline V gene data show CDR1 as DFQATT and CDR2 as SNEGSKA (reference sequence). CDR3 length: 11 amino acids. Trimming left V 5 bases short and J 6 bases short, with 9 bases between. CDR3 residues: CSADGGDTQYF. For the CDR3, the DNA is TGCAGTGCTGATGGGGGGGATACGCAGTATTTT.

The rearrangement uses TRBV5-4 and TRBJ2-4; a weak D match, TRBD1 (5 bases). Trimming removed 3 bases from V and 15 bases from J, with 16 bases in between. The CDR3 totals 12 residues. In germline, CDR1 is SGHNT, CDR2 YYREEE (reference sequence). The CDR3 protein is CASSSPTDVTYF. CDR3 DNA sequence: TGTGCCAGCAGCTCCCCGACAGACGTGACGTACTTC. The whole variable domain, filled in from reference TRBV5-4 and TRBJ2-4, reads ETGVTQSPTHLIKTRGQQVTLRCSSQSGHNTVSWYQQALGQGPQFIFQYYREEENGRGNFPPRFSGLQFPNYSSELNVNALELDDSALYLCASSSPTDVTYFGAGTRLSVL.

This clonotype has ten or more counts. The V and J genes are TRBV20-1 and TRBJ1-5; TRBD1 matches 9 bases. CDR1 and CDR2 (germline): DFQATT, SNEGSKA (reference sequence). V was clipped by 4 bases and J by 4 bases; unmatched bases: 11. The CDR3 totals 16 residues. This CDR3 reads CSAKTGGSDRNQPQHF. The CDR3 bases are TGCAGTGCTAAAACAGGGGGCTCGGACCGAAATCAGCCCCAGCATTTT.

In regard to this clonotype: The junction departs from germline at one end; a sequencing error may be responsible. The genes are TRBV7-7 and TRBJ2-3, with a weak D call TRBD2 (6 bases). There are 13 residues in the CDR3. Germline lookup yields CDR1 SSHAT and CDR2 FNYEAQ (reference sequence). DNA for the CDR3: TGTGCTAGCAGCGACGGGACTACAGATACGCAGTATTTT. Its translation: CASSDGTTDTQYF. Using reference TRBV7-7 and TRBJ2-3 for the parts outside the CDR3, the full variable domain is GAGVSQSPRYKVTKRGQDVTLRCDPISSHATLYWYQQALGQGPEFLTYFNYEAQPDKSGLPSDRFSAERPEGSISTLTIQRTEQRDSAMYRCASSDGTTDTQYFGPGTRLTVL.

V and J are TRBV21-1 and TRBJ1-2; the table names TRBD1, a call not compared with the DNA. TRBV21-1 is labeled a pseudogene. CDR3 size: 14 residues. The CDR3 sequence is CASSPAPPPLAYTF. The CDR3 DNA reads TGTGCCAGCAGCCCCGCGCCCCCGCCCCTGGCCTACACCTTC.

The chain joins TRBV4-3 to TRBJ2-3; no clear D. Trimming took off 0 bases at V and 10 bases at J, with 8 bases between the two ends. CDR3 length equals 12 residues. Germline CDR1 is LGHNA and CDR2 is YSLEER. The CDR3, as DNA: TGCGCCAGCAGCCAAGATAGGCAGGCGCAGTATTTT. It specifies CASSQDRQAQYF.

Turning to this clonotype: A much bigger clone sits one base away, suggesting this may be a read error. The chain employs TRBV4-1 and TRBJ2-7; D call uncertain. Deletions cut 4 bases from V and 2 bases from J, with 18 bases between. CDR3 length: 16 residues. CDR1 is MGHRA, CDR2 YSYEKL, per germline. CDR3: CASSLQHTGAPYEQYF. The DNA of the CDR3 is TGCGCCAGCAGCCTCCAGCACACGGGTGCCCCCTACGAGCAGTACTTC.

There are a few counts of this clonotype. CDR3 sequence (DNA): TGTGCCAGCAGCCGACGGAGAGGGGGAACCGGGGAGCTGTTTTTT. This sequence encodes CASSRRRGGTGELFF. This chain links TRBV12-3 or TRBV12-4 with TRBJ2-2; a weak D match, TRBD1 (6 bases). V lost 6 bases to trimming and J lost 5 bases, with 16 bases between them. The CDR3 consists of 15 residues.

This clonotype was seen a handful of times. V usage is TRBV30 and J usage is TRBJ2-6; D unresolved. The germline V gene encodes CDR1 GTSNPN and CDR2 SVGIG (reference sequence). Trimming took 2 bases from V and 4 from J, leaving 18 bases between them. CDR3 length: 17 residues. CDR3 nucleotides: TGTGCCTGGAGTCCGGGCAGGTTTAATCTAGGGGCCAACGTCCTGACTTTC. This sequence encodes CAWSPGRFNLGANVLTF.

The chain has TRBV12-2 and TRBJ2-5; the table calls TRBD1, which could not be checked here. TRBV12-2 is designated a pseudogene. CDR3 size: 18 residues. CDR3 coding DNA: TGTGCAAGTCGCTTAGCATCACGGGGCCGGGGGCCCCAAGAGACCCAGTACTTC. It translates to CASRLASRGRGPQETQYF.

J is TRBJ2-5 and V is TRBV12-3 or TRBV12-4; a possible D gene is TRBD2 (6 bases). V gave up 6 bases and J gave up 2 bases, with 10 bases separating them. The CDR3 totals 13 residues. Here the CDR3 reads CASSYREQETQYF. For the CDR3, the DNA is TGTGCCAGCAGCTACCGGGAGCAAGAGACCCAGTACTTC.

This clonotype was found many times. The rearrangement joins TRBV5-1 to TRBJ2-7; D perhaps matches TRBD1 (5 bases). This CDR3 contains 14 residues. The V gene's germline CDR1 is SGHRS and CDR2 YFSETQ. V was shortened by 1 base and J by 7 bases, with 15 bases between the two germline ends. CDR3 coding DNA: TGCGCCAGCAGCTTGAGCAGGGCCCCTAGTGAGCAGTACTTC. Residues: CASSLSRAPSEQYF.

This clonotype was seen repeatedly, ten times or more. J is TRBJ2-1 and V is TRBV20-1; TRBD2 aligns across 12 bases. Germline assignment: CDR1 DFQATT and CDR2 SNEGSKA (reference sequence). This CDR3 contains 17 residues. Trimming cost V 2 bases and J 3 bases; bases outside gene matches: 8. The CDR3: CSARLRRTSGNYNEQFF. CDR3 nucleotides: TGCAGTGCTAGACTTAGACGGACTAGCGGGAACTACAATGAGCAGTTCTTC.

This rearrangement joins TRBV3-1 to TRBJ2-2; TRBD2 matches at 10 bases. V shed 5 bases and J 1 base; nucleotides not matched to a gene: 10. The CDR3 has 18 amino acids. In germline, CDR1 is LGHDT, CDR2 YNNKEL (reference sequence). CDR3: CASSSRGVAGGNTGELFF. The CDR3 bases are TGTGCCAGCAGCTCCAGGGGGGTAGCGGGAGGGAACACCGGGGAGCTGTTTTTT.

V gene TRBV30 combines with J gene TRBJ2-3; either TRBD1 or TRBD2 may supply D (5 bases each). The CDR3 is made up of 14 amino acids. Trimming stripped 3 bases from V and 5 bases from J, with 15 bases between. Germline V lookup: CDR1 GTSNPN, CDR2 SVGIG (reference sequence). The CDR3 reads CAWRGGVGVDTQYF. CDR3 bases: TGTGCCTGGAGAGGAGGTGTAGGGGTAGATACGCAGTATTTT.

The sample holds a few counts of this clonotype. This chain uses TRBV28 with TRBJ2-7; D unresolved. V lost 6 bases, J lost 0 bases, and 15 bases lay in between. Looked up from germline, CDR1 is MDHEN and CDR2 is SYDVKM. There are 15 residues in the CDR3. The CDR3 bases are TGTGCCAGCAGCCCACCCTTTGAGAGCTCCTACGAGCAGTACTTC. Translating gives CASSPPFESSYEQYF.

This clonotype was seen a few times. The chain joins TRBV3-1 to TRBJ2-3; D is possibly TRBD2 (6 bases). Germline CDR1 reads LGHDT; CDR2 reads YNNKEL (reference sequence). V shed 4 bases and J shed 4 bases, with 18 bases lying between them. The length of the CDR3 is 16 residues. This chain's CDR3 is CASSPYSGRRADTQYF. The CDR3 nucleotides read TGTGCCAGCAGCCCATATAGCGGCCGGAGAGCAGATACGCAGTATTTT.

This clonotype was detected many times. V usage is TRBV12-3 or TRBV12-4 and J usage is TRBJ2-5; D call uncertain. The ends were cut back, 8 bases at V and 0 bases at J, with 7 bases in the middle. The CDR3 has 12 amino acids. CDR3 nucleotide sequence: TGTGCCAGCGGCGACTACCAAGAGACCCAGTACTTC. This codes for CASGDYQETQYF.

The chain has TRBV18 and TRBJ1-4, with D possibly matching TRBD1 (6 bases). V gave up 0 bases and J gave up 4 bases, with 9 bases separating them. Per germline, CDR1 KGHSH and CDR2 LQKENI. The CDR3 loop spans 15 amino acids. The CDR3, as DNA: TGTGCCAGCTCACCACCGGGGGCCCTTAATGAAAAACTGTTTTTT. Residues: CASSPPGALNEKLFF.

This clonotype was counted ten times or more. The chain uses TRBV29-1 and TRBJ2-7, with no clear D. Looked up from germline, CDR1 is SQVTM and CDR2 is ANQGSEA. Trimming removed 6 bases at V and 4 bases at J, with 16 bases between. The CDR3 totals 13 residues. CDR3 bases: TGCAGCGTGGTACCCTCCGGGCGGTACGAGCAGTACTTC. This codes for CSVVPSGRYEQYF.

This clonotype was counted a few times. This chain connects TRBV5-4 to TRBJ2-2, with no clear D. The CDR3 is 16 amino acids. The V and J ends lost 5 bases and 0 bases respectively, with 14 bases between them. Germline V CDR1 and CDR2: SGHNT, YYREEE (reference sequence). The CDR3 coding sequence is TGTGCCAGCAGTGAGGCGGCCAGCCCGAACACCGGGGAGCTGTTTTTT. This sequence encodes CASSEAASPNTGELFF.

This clonotype was found many times. As DNA, the CDR3 is TGCAGTGCCACCCGGGACGGCAACTATGGCTACACCTTC. It yields the protein CSATRDGNYGYTF. This rearrangement joins TRBV20-1 to TRBJ1-2, with a tentative D call TRBD1 (5 bases). The CDR3 totals 13 residues. Trimming took 6 bases from V and 2 from J, leaving 13 bases between them. Germline V gene data show CDR1 as DFQATT and CDR2 as SNEGSKA (reference sequence).

This clonotype appeared a few times. This chain joins TRBV6-2 or TRBV6-3 and TRBJ2-4; D perhaps matches TRBD2 (5 bases). The CDR3 spans 16 residues. Trimming pared 3 bases from V and 4 bases from J, leaving 16 bases between. Germline CDR1 and CDR2: MNHEY and SVGEGT. As DNA, the CDR3 is TGTGCCAGCAGTTATATCTCCGGGGAATCTAAAAACATTCAGTACTTC. This encodes CASSYISGESKNIQYF.

This clonotype has at least ten counts. V is TRBV18 and J is TRBJ1-1, with D perhaps matching TRBD1 (5 bases). The CDR3 loop spans 14 amino acids. V was trimmed by 3 bases and J by 3 bases, leaving 11 bases between them. Germline-derived CDR1 and CDR2 are KGHSH and LQKENI. The CDR3 sequence: CASSPQWGDTEAFF. In DNA, the CDR3 is TGTGCCAGCTCACCGCAATGGGGGGACACTGAAGCTTTCTTT.